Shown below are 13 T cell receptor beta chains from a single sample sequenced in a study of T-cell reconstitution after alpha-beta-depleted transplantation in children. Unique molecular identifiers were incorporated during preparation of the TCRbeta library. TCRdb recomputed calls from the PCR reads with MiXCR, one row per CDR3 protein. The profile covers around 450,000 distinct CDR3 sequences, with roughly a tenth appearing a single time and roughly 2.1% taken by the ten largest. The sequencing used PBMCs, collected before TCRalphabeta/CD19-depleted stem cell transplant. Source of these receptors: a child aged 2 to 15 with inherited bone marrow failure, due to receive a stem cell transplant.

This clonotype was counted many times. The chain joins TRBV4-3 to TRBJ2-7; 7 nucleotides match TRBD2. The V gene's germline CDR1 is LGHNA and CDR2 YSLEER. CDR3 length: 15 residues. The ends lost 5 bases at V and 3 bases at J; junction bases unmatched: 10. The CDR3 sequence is CASSEGEASGYEQYF. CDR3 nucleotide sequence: TGCGCCAGCAGCGAAGGGGAGGCTAGCGGCTACGAGCAGTACTTC.

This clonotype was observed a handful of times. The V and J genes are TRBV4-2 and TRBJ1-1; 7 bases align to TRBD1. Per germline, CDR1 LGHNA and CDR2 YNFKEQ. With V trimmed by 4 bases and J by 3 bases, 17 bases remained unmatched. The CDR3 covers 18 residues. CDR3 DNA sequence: TGTGCCAGCAGCCGAGCGATACGGACAGGTAAACTCCACACTGAAGCTTTCTTT. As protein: CASSRAIRTGKLHTEAFF.

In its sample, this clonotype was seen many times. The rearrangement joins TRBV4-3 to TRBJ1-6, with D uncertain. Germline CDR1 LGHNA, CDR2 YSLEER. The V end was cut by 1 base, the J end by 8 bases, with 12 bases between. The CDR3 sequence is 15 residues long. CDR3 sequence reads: CASSQVWAPYSPLHF. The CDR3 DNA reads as TGCGCCAGCAGCCAAGTGTGGGCTCCCTATTCACCCCTCCACTTT.

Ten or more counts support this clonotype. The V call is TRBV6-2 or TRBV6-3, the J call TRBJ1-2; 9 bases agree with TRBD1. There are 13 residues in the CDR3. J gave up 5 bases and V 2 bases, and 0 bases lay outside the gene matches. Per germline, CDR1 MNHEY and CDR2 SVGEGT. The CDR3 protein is CASSYDRGYGYTF. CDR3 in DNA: TGTGCCAGCAGTTACGACAGGGGGTATGGCTACACCTTC.

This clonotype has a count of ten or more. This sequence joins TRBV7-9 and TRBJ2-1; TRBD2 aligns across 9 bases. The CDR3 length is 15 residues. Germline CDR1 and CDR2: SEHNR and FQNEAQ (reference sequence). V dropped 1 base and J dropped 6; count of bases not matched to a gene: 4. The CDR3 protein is CASSLVAGGVNEQFF. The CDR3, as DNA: TGTGCCAGCAGCTTAGTGGCGGGAGGGGTCAATGAGCAGTTCTTC.

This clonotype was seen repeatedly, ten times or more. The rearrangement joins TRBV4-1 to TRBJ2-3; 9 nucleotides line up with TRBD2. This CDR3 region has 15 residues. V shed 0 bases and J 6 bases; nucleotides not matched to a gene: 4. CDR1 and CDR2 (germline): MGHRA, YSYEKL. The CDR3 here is CASSQDSAGGDTQYF. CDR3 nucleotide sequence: TGCGCCAGCAGCCAAGATTCAGCGGGAGGCGATACGCAGTATTTT.

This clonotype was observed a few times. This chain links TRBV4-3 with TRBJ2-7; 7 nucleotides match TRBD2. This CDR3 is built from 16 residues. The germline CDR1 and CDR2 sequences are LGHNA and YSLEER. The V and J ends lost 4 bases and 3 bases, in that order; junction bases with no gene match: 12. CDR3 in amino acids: CASSLQRGERVYEQYF. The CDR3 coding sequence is TGCGCCAGCAGCCTGCAACGGGGGGAAAGGGTCTACGAGCAGTACTTC.

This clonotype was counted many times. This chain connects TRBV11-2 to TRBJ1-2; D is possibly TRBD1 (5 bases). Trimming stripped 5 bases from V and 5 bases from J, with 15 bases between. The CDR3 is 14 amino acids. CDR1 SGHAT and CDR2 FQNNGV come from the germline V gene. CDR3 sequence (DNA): TGTGCCAGCAGCCAAAGGAGGGGAGGGTATGGCTACACCTTC. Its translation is CASSQRRGGYGYTF. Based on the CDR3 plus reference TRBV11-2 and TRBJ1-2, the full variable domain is EAGVAQSPRYKIIEKRQSVAFWCNPISGHATLYWYQQILGQGPKLLIQFQNNGVVDDSQLPKDRFSAERLKGVDSTLKIQPAKLEDSAVYLCASSQRRGGYGYTFGSGTRLTVV.

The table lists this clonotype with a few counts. In DNA, the CDR3 is TGTGCCAGCAGCTTAGTCCCAGCCCCCGAGCAGTACTTC. This gives the protein CASSLVPAPEQYF. The chain carries TRBV7-2 and TRBJ2-7; no clear D. V lost 1 base and J lost 6, with 10 bases in between. Germline V gives CDR1 SGHTA, CDR2 FQGNSA. The CDR3 covers 13 residues. Filled out from reference TRBV7-2 and TRBJ2-7, the complete variable domain reads GAGVSQSPSNKVTEKGKDVELRCDPISGHTALYWYRQSLGQGLEFLIYFQGNSAPDKSGLPSDRFSAERTGGSVSTLTIQRTQQEDSAVYLCASSLVPAPEQYFGPGTRLTVT.

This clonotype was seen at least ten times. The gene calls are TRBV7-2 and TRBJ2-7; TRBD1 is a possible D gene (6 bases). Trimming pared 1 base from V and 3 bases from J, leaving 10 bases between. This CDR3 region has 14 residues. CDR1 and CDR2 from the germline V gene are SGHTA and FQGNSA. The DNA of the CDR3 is TGTGCCAGCAGCTTAGTAGGGGACATCTACGAGCAGTACTTC. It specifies CASSLVGDIYEQYF.

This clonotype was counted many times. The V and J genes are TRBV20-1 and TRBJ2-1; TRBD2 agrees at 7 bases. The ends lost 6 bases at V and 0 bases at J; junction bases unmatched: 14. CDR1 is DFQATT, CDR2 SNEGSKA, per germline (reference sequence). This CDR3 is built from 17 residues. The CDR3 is CSALGERDLISYNEQFF. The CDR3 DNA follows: TGCAGTGCGCTGGGGGAGCGGGATTTAATCTCCTACAATGAGCAGTTCTTC.

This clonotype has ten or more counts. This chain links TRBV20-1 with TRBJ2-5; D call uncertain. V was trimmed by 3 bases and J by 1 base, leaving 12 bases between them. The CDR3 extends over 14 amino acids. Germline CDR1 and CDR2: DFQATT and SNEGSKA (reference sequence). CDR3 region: CSASARLSQETQYF. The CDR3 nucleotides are TGCAGTGCTAGTGCTAGACTGAGCCAAGAGACCCAGTACTTC.

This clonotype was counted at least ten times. The CDR3 here is CAWSLKGLAHSGELFF. Written as DNA, the CDR3 is TGTGCCTGGAGTCTCAAGGGACTAGCCCATTCCGGGGAGCTGTTTTTT. This chain joins TRBV30 and TRBJ2-2; 9 bases fit TRBD2. This CDR3 has 16 residues. The germline V gene encodes CDR1 GTSNPN and CDR2 SVGIG (reference sequence). Trimming took 2 bases from V and 6 from J; bases not matched to a gene: 10.